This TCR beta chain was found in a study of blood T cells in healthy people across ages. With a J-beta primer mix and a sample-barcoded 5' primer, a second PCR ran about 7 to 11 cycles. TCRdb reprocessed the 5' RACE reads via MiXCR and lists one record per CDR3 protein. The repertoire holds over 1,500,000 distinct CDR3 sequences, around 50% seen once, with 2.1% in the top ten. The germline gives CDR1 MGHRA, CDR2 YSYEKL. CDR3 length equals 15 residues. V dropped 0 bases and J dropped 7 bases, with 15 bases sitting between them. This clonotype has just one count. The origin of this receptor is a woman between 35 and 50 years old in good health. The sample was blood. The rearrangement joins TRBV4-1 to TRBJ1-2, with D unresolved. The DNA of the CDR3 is TGCGCCAGCAGCCAAGAATACCCACACAGCCGTGGCTACACCTTC. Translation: CASSQEYPHSRGYTF.